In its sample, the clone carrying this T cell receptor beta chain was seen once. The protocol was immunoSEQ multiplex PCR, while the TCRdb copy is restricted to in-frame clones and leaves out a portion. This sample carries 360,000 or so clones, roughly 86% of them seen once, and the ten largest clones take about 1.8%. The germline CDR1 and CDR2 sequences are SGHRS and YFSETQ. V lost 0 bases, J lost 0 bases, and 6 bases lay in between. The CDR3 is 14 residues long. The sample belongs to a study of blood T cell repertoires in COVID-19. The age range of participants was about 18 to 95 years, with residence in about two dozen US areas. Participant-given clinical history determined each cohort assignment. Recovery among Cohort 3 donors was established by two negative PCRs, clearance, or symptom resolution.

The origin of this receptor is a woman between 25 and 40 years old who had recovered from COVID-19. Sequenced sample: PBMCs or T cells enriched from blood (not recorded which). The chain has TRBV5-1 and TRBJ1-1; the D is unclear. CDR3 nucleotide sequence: TGCGCCAGCAGCTTGGTTCCGGTGAACACTGAAGCTTTCTTT. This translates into CASSLVPVNTEAFF.